Presented here are 20 T cell receptor beta chains from one specimen sequenced in a study of blood T cell repertoires in COVID-19. Clones were sequenced by immunoSEQ multiplex PCR, and TCRdb holds only the in-frame ones, with some missing. This sample has 50,000 to 60,000 clones, with around 82% found just once. The sample taken for sequencing was peripheral blood. These receptors were collected from a woman of 80 years or more with COVID-19, enrolled during active disease.

The rearrangement uses TRBV7-2 and TRBJ2-2; 14 positions agree with TRBD2. V was pared by 6 bases and J by 3 bases, with 6 bases of the junction left unmatched. Germline V gives CDR1 SGHTA, CDR2 FQGNSA. CDR3 length: 17 amino acids. The CDR3 loop is CASRRGLAGGDTGELFF. The DNA of the CDR3 is TGTGCCAGCAGGCGAGGACTAGCGGGAGGAGACACCGGGGAGCTGTTTTTT.

This clone was detected a few times. This rearrangement joins TRBV6-5 to TRBJ2-7; weak D call: TRBD1 (5 bases). Deletions cut 7 bases from V and 0 bases from J, with 13 bases between. The CDR3 is made up of 14 amino acids. From germline, CDR1 is MNHEY and CDR2 SVGAGI. The CDR3 nucleotides are TGTGCCAGCATTAACAGGCTTAGCTCCTACGAGCAGTACTTC. The encoded protein is CASINRLSSYEQYF.

This chain links TRBV27 with TRBJ1-1, with D possibly TRBD1 on 6 matching bases. V gave up 4 bases and J gave up 11 bases, with 11 bases separating them. This CDR3 spans 11 amino acids. The germline V gene has CDR1 MNHEY and CDR2 SMNVEV (reference sequence). DNA of the CDR3: TGTGCCAGCAGTTCTACAGGGTCGGCTTTCTTT. Its translation: CASSSTGSAFF.

The CDR3 here is CASSLSQGEQYF. CDR3 coding DNA: TGTGCCAGCAGTCTGTCCCAGGGGGAGCAGTACTTC. The chain links TRBV6-5 to TRBJ2-7; D possibly corresponds to TRBD1 (6 bases). This CDR3 spans 12 amino acids. CDR1 is MNHEY, CDR2 SVGAGI, per germline. V was pared by 5 bases and J by 7 bases, with 12 bases between.

This chain joins TRBV6-5 and TRBJ1-1; 8 bases agree with TRBD1. The CDR3 is made up of 12 amino acids. The V and J ends lost 5 bases and 5 bases, in that order; junction bases with no gene match: 1. The germline V gene encodes CDR1 MNHEY and CDR2 SVGAGI. The CDR3 DNA reads TGTGCCAGCAGTACAGGGGGGACTGAAGCTTTCTTT. It yields the protein CASSTGGTEAFF.

The gene calls are TRBV7-9 and TRBJ2-5, with TRBD1 identical over 7 bases. With 5 bases clipped from V and 5 bases from J, the junction kept 11 bases outside the gene matches. Per the germline V gene, CDR1 is SEHNR and CDR2 is FQNEAQ (reference sequence). The CDR3 has 15 residues. The CDR3 coding sequence is TGTGCCAGCAGCCATCCGGGACAGCTCAGGGAGACCCAGTACTTC. Translating gives CASSHPGQLRETQYF.

The chain couples TRBV23-1 to TRBJ2-5; 8 positions agree with TRBD2. TRBV23-1 is reported as an ORF; its role is uncertain. The CDR3 runs to 16 residues. The V gene end was trimmed by 4 bases and the J gene end by 4 bases; junction bases not matched to a gene: 11. In nucleotides, the CDR3 is TGCGCCAGCAGTCCAATTTTTTCGGGAGGGCTAGAGACCCAGTACTTC. Encoded protein: CASSPIFSGGLETQYF.

The V call is TRBV27, the J call TRBJ2-2; 9 nucleotides line up with TRBD2. Germline CDR1 and CDR2: MNHEY and SMNVEV (reference sequence). V trimming: 4 bases; J trimming: 2 bases; junction bases outside the gene matches: 5. The CDR3 has 16 amino acids. The CDR3 region has the DNA TGTGCCAGCAGTTCCAGCGGGAGGTCAAACACCGGGGAGCTGTTTTTT. It translates to CASSSSGRSNTGELFF.

The chain joins TRBV7-3 to TRBJ2-3; D might be TRBD2 (5 bases). There are 14 residues in the CDR3. The germline V and J ends were trimmed by 5 bases and 3 bases, with 12 bases remaining between them. Per the germline V gene, CDR1 is SGHTA and CDR2 is FQGTGA. The CDR3 loop is CASSHRGETDTQYF. DNA for the CDR3: TGTGCCAGCAGCCACCGGGGTGAAACAGATACGCAGTATTTT.

V is TRBV7-6 and J is TRBJ1-6, with D unclear. The CDR3 loop spans 16 amino acids. Germline V gene lookup returns CDR1 SGHVS and CDR2 FNYEAQ. Trimming removed 5 bases at V and 7 bases at J, with 18 bases between. The CDR3 here is CASSPRSGAGNSPLHF. The CDR3 DNA follows: TGTGCCAGCAGCCCCCGGAGCGGTGCGGGAAATTCACCCCTCCACTTT.

This clone has a single count. The chain couples TRBV21-1 to TRBJ2-7; TRBD1, as called in the table, went unchecked against the DNA. TRBV21-1 is noted as a pseudogene. The CDR3 spans 14 residues. In DNA, the CDR3 is TGTGCCAGCACCTCGGGGGACAGGGATTACGAGCAGTACTTC. It encodes CASTSGDRDYEQYF.

V and J are TRBV4-1 and TRBJ2-2, with TRBD2 matching 8 bases. Germline CDR1 is MGHRA and CDR2 is YSYEKL. With 2 bases clipped from V and 3 bases from J, the junction kept 5 bases outside the gene matches. The length of the CDR3 is 16 residues. CDR3 sequence: CASSQRGGLDTGELFF. The CDR3 region has the DNA TGCGCCAGCAGCCAACGGGGGGGGTTAGACACCGGGGAGCTGTTTTTT.

The chain has TRBV6-6 and TRBJ2-4; maybe TRBD2 (6 bases). This CDR3 has 12 residues. CDR1 is MNHNY, CDR2 SVGAGI, per germline (reference sequence). With 6 bases removed from V and 8 bases from J, the gap between germline ends came to 11 bases. The CDR3 sequence is CASSPSGDIQYF. The CDR3 nucleotides read TGTGCCAGCAGCCCCTCGGGGGACATTCAGTACTTC.

V is TRBV7-8 and J is TRBJ1-6; 7 nucleotides align to TRBD1. Losses at the gene ends were 3 bases for V and 7 bases for J; bases not matched to a gene: 3. The CDR3 consists of 14 residues. Germline V gene data show CDR1 as SGHVS and CDR2 as FQNEAQ. CDR3 region: CASSFDRVNSPLHF. CDR3 in DNA: TGTGCCAGCAGCTTTGACAGGGTAAATTCACCCCTCCACTTT.

This clone occurred a few times. This chain links TRBV7-9 with TRBJ1-5; D possibly corresponds to TRBD1 (5 bases). Between the trimmed V and J ends, which lost 6 bases and 6 bases, there was a span of 9 bases. There are 12 residues in the CDR3. Germline values: CDR1 SEHNR, CDR2 FQNEAQ (reference sequence). CDR3 sequence (DNA): TGTGCCAGCAGTAGGGGATTTCAGCCCCAGCATTTT. This translates into CASSRGFQPQHF.

This sequence joins TRBV6-5 and TRBJ1-1; D perhaps matches TRBD1 (5 bases). Germline CDR1 and CDR2: MNHEY and SVGAGI. CDR3 size: 14 residues. V was pared by 7 bases and J by 0 bases, with 12 bases between. As DNA, the CDR3 is TGTGCCAGCAACGCGGGGCTTTTGAACACTGAAGCTTTCTTT. As protein: CASNAGLLNTEAFF.

This sequence joins TRBV11-3 and TRBJ2-1; D gene ambiguous. The CDR3 consists of 13 residues. Germline loops: CDR1 SGHNT, CDR2 YENEEA. Trimming removed 4 bases from V and 9 bases from J, with 13 bases in between. DNA of the CDR3: TGTGCCAGCAGCTCCAGCGTCCCGAGTGAGCAGTTCTTC. Protein: CASSSSVPSEQFF.

The chain joins TRBV2 to TRBJ2-1; D is perhaps TRBD1 (6 bases). Germline CDR1 is SNHLY and CDR2 is FYNNEI. The V gene lost 5 bases and the J gene lost 0 bases, with 11 bases spanning the gap. This CDR3 has 15 amino acids. CDR3: CASSQSRGSYNEQFF. In DNA, the CDR3 is TGTGCCAGCAGTCAAAGCAGGGGCTCCTACAATGAGCAGTTCTTC.

The chain has TRBV7-6 and TRBJ2-2; TRBD2 matches 11 bases. The CDR3 is made up of 15 amino acids. CDR1 and CDR2 (germline): SGHVS, FNYEAQ. With 5 bases clipped from V and 8 bases from J, the junction kept 7 bases outside the gene matches. CDR3: CASSLTSGSPGELFF. The CDR3 nucleotides are TGTGCCAGCAGCCTTACTAGCGGGAGTCCGGGGGAGCTGTTTTTT.

CDR3 region: CASRQITASEPQHF. As DNA, the CDR3 is TGTGCCAGCAGACAAATCACAGCCTCTGAGCCCCAGCATTTT. The chain has TRBV2 and TRBJ1-5; D remains unclear. CDR3 length equals 14 residues. V lost 6 bases and J 8 bases, leaving 17 bases between the germline ends. From germline, CDR1 is SNHLY and CDR2 FYNNEI.